This TCR beta chain was identified during a study of cytotoxic CD8 clonotypes in ibrutinib-treated CLL. The wider study: The taking of response samples occurred after a median about 12 months of treatment, with a range of 6 to 36. Study-level findings and limits: Starting clonality was above that of age-matched healthy donors and tracked circulating CD8+ T-cell counts. Public clonotypes, found uncommonly, either contracted or stayed stable on treatment.

PBMCs that had been cryopreserved were the source of about 2 micrograms of genomic DNA for TCR beta libraries. Using immunoSEQ multiplex PCR, the repertoire was profiled, and TCRdb retains in-frame clones only, with some absent. In the table there are fewer than 300,000 clones, around 77% of which are singletons. In this sample, this clone turned up once. Its antigen remains unknown. This CDR3 has 16 amino acids. V lost 6 bases, J lost 4 bases, and 14 bases stayed unmatched. CDR1 is MNHEY and CDR2 is SMNVEV in the germline V gene (reference sequence). The specimen comprised PBMCs, sampled at disease progression, from a patient treated with ibrutinib. The sequence was obtained from a human donor with chronic lymphocytic leukemia. The V and J genes are TRBV27 and TRBJ1-2; TRBD1 aligns across 7 bases. The CDR3 is CASSPTTGGQLYGYTF. CDR3 nucleotide sequence: TGTGCCAGCAGCCCGACCACCGGGGGACAGCTCTATGGCTACACCTTC.